This TCR beta chain is drawn from a study of a mutant IDH1 vaccine in newly diagnosed glioma. Study-wide results and caveats: It seemed that pseudoprogression was not linked to changes in the top peripheral T cell clonotypes.

A word on this clone: Its antigen is not identified.

Time point defined: week 35, safety follow-up. Topical imiquimod was applied with each vaccine dose, which held 300 ug of mutant IDH1 20-mer peptide. Some clones are missing from TCRdb's copy, which holds only in-frame ones; the method was immunoSEQ multiplex PCR. The table shows roughly 69,000 clones, with around 87% occurring only once. J was trimmed by 2 bases and V by 5 bases; bases with no gene match: 9. Germline CDR1 and CDR2: MGHDK and SYGVNS. The CDR3 has 15 amino acids. The origin of this receptor is a young man with glioma. The sequencing used PBMCs, collected from a glioma patient whose treatment included an IDH1 peptide vaccine. The chain links TRBV25-1 to TRBJ2-7; 7 bases are shared with TRBD1. Here the CDR3 DNA reads TGTGCCAGCAGTTCATCCGGGACAGTCACCTACGAGCAGTACTTC. It yields the protein CASSSSGTVTYEQYF.